This T cell receptor beta chain was sequenced during a study of shared clonotypes between healthy human individuals. Comments on this clone: What it binds is not known.

The V gene end was trimmed by 3 bases and the J gene end by 4 bases; junction bases not matched to a gene: 4. The length of the CDR3 is 17 residues. CDR1 is SGHTA and CDR2 is FQGNSA in the germline V gene. Broader study findings: Naive subsets usually exceeded memory subsets in estimated richness. The naive CD4 repertoires of several donors were compared, and approximately 4.7% of clonotypes were shared. Non-shared clonotypes were found to have lower generation probabilities than the clonotypes that were shared by all four of the sorted-subset donors.

Authors' data handling: Sequence data from immunoSEQ were junction-only and lacked quality scores; consequently, filtering differed. The table came from immunoSEQ multiplex PCR; TCRdb's copy has only in-frame clones and leaves some out. The V and J calls and clone size come from that table; D and trimming were worked out from the DNA. The sample has roughly 2,300,000 clones, around 93% seen once. J is TRBJ2-2 and V is TRBV7-2; 14 bases agree with TRBD2. The clonotype originates from a man aged 18 to 29 in good health. Some clones in this sample may be carry-over from other donors' samples. The specimen sequenced was naive CD4+ T cells from PBMCs. Noted subset: CD45RA+ positively selected. CDR3 in amino acids: CASSLGLAGVGTGELFF. DNA for the CDR3: TGTGCCAGCAGCTTGGGACTAGCGGGAGTTGGCACCGGGGAGCTGTTTTTT.